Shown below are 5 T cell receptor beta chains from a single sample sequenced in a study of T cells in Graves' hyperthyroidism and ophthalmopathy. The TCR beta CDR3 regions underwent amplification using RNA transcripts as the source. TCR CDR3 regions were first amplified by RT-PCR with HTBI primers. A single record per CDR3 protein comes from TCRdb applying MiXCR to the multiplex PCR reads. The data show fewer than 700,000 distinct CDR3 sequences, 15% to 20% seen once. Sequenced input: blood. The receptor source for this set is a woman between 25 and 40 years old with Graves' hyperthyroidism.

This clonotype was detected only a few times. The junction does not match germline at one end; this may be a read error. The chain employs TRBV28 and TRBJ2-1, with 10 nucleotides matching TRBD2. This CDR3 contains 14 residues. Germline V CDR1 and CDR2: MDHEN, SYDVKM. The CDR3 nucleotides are TGTGCCAGTCTAGCGGGGGACTCCTACGATGAGCAGTTCTTC. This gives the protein CASLAGDSYDEQFF.

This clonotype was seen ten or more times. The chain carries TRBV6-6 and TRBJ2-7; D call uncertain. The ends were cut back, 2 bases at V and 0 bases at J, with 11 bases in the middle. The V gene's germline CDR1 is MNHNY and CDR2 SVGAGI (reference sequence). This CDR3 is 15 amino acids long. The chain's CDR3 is CASSYGPGGSYEQYF. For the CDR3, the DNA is TGTGCCAGCAGTTACGGTCCGGGCGGCTCCTACGAGCAGTACTTC.

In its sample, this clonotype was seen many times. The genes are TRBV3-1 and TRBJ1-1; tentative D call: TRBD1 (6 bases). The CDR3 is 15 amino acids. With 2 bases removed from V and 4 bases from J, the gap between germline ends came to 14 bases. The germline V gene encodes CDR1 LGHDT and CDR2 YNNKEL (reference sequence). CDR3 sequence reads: CASSQSDRYVTEAFF. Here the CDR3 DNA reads TGTGCCAGCAGCCAATCTGACAGGTACGTCACTGAAGCTTTCTTT.

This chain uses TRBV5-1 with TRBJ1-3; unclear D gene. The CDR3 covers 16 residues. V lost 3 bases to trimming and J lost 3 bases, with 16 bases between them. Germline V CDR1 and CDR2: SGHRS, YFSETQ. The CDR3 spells CASSYQTGSFGNTIYF. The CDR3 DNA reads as TGCGCCAGCAGCTACCAGACCGGGAGCTTTGGAAACACCATATATTTT.

The CDR3 protein is CASSPHRGTSTDTQYF. The CDR3 DNA reads TGTGCCAGCAGCCCCCACAGGGGAACTAGCACAGATACGCAGTATTTT. The genes are TRBV14 and TRBJ2-3; 7 bases agree with TRBD1. Losses at the gene ends were 4 bases for V and 0 bases for J; bases not matched to a gene: 7. Germline CDR1 and CDR2: SGHDN and FVKESK. CDR3 length: 16 residues.